Shown below are 11 T cell receptor beta chains from a single sample sequenced in a study of blood T cell repertoires in COVID-19. Sequencing used immunoSEQ multiplex PCR; TCRdb keeps in-frame clones, though not all of them. The sample lists roughly 440,000 clones, approximately 90% occurring once. The sequenced material came from peripheral blood. These receptors were obtained from a woman between 50 and 59 years old with COVID-19, enrolled during active disease.

The chain links TRBV19 to TRBJ1-5; a weak D match, TRBD1 (5 bases). The V end lost 7 bases, the J end lost 1 base, and 11 bases lay between the germline ends. Germline assignment: CDR1 LNHDA and CDR2 SQIVND (reference sequence). The CDR3 contains 14 residues. As DNA, the CDR3 is TGTGCCAGTAAAGCAGGGATCAGCAATCAGCCCCAGCATTTT. Protein sequence: CASKAGISNQPQHF.

The rearrangement links TRBV5-1 to TRBJ2-6; 7 positions match TRBD1. This CDR3 comprises 18 residues. After removal of 1 base from V and 2 bases from J, the junction contained 9 bases not matched to a gene. The germline gives CDR1 SGHRS, CDR2 YFSETQ. The CDR3 DNA follows: TGCGCCAGCAGCTTGCTGACAGGGCATAGCACTGGGGCCAACGTCCTGACTTTC. Translation gives CASSLLTGHSTGANVLTF.

The chain combines TRBV23-1 with TRBJ2-2; TRBD1 is a possible D gene (5 bases). TRBV23-1 is assigned to the ORF class and has an uncertain function. V was clipped by 0 bases and J by 5 bases, with 16 bases between them. The CDR3 totals 17 residues. CDR3 region: CASSQSWGITSTGELFF. CDR3 DNA sequence: TGCGCCAGCAGTCAATCGTGGGGCATTACCTCAACCGGGGAGCTGTTTTTT.

This clone was observed a single time. The V gene is TRBV4-1, the J gene TRBJ1-1, with 7 bases lining up with TRBD1. The CDR3 loop spans 15 amino acids. Germline assignment: CDR1 MGHRA and CDR2 YSYEKL. The J segment lost 10 bases and the V segment lost 3 bases, leaving 14 bases of the junction unmatched. CDR3: CASSQPGQVLLPAFF. CDR3 nucleotides: TGCGCCAGCAGCCAGCCAGGACAGGTCCTTCTCCCAGCTTTCTTT.

The CDR3 reads CASSDSATYEQYF. CDR3 DNA: TGTGCCAGCAGCGACAGTGCTACCTACGAGCAGTACTTC. This rearrangement joins TRBV12-3 or TRBV12-4 to TRBJ2-7; possible D gene TRBD1, 5 bases. There are 13 residues in the CDR3. V was trimmed by 6 bases and J by 2 bases, leaving 11 bases between them.

The rearrangement uses TRBV4-1 and TRBJ1-3; TRBD1 matches at 8 bases. With 4 bases clipped from V and 6 bases from J, the junction kept 8 bases outside the gene matches. There are 15 residues in the CDR3. From germline, CDR1 is MGHRA and CDR2 YSYEKL. In DNA, the CDR3 is TGCGCCAGCAGCCGACAGGGGCTTGAGGCAAACACCATATATTTT. It encodes CASSRQGLEANTIYF.

The DNA for the CDR3 is TGCGCCAGCAGTTTAGACAGGGGGAGTCAGCCCCAGCATTTT. It translates to CASSLDRGSQPQHF. The rearrangement links TRBV5-1 to TRBJ1-5, with 9 bases fitting TRBD1. The CDR3 has 14 residues. In germline, CDR1 is SGHRS, CDR2 YFSETQ. J gave up 6 bases and V 5 bases, and 6 bases lay outside the gene matches.

The chain has TRBV6-6 and TRBJ1-3; D gene uncertain. Trimming stripped 0 bases from V and 0 bases from J, with 9 bases between. This CDR3 comprises 16 residues. Germline values: CDR1 MNHNY, CDR2 SVGAGI (reference sequence). This CDR3 reads CASSYSSPSSGNTIYF. The CDR3 DNA reads TGTGCCAGCAGTTACTCGAGCCCGAGCTCTGGAAACACCATATATTTT.

V is TRBV6-4 and J is TRBJ1-2; D ambiguous. The CDR3 runs to 12 residues. Germline V gene data show CDR1 as MRHNA and CDR2 as SNTAGT. V lost 7 bases to trimming and J lost 9 bases, with 15 bases between them. The CDR3 coding sequence is TGTGCCAGCACCCCCGGGGAAAGGTGCTACACCTTC. Protein sequence: CASTPGERCYTF.

V gene TRBV5-6 combines with J gene TRBJ2-5; D perhaps matches TRBD1 (7 bases). Germline V lookup: CDR1 SGHDT, CDR2 YYEEEE. Trimming pared 4 bases from V and 4 bases from J, leaving 20 bases between. CDR3 size: 16 residues. CDR3 sequence: CASSRRGYQGVETQYF. In nucleotides, the CDR3 is TGTGCCAGCAGCCGGCGGGGCTATCAGGGGGTAGAGACCCAGTACTTC. The full variable domain, in which reference TRBV5-6 and TRBJ2-5 provide the parts outside the CDR3, is DAGVTQSPTHLIKTRGQQVTLRCSPKSGHDTVSWYQQALGQGPQFIFQYYEEEERQRGNFPDRFSGHQFPNYSSELNVNALLLGDSALYLCASSRRGYQGVETQYFGPGTRLLVL.

This clone was seen just once. The chain combines TRBV4-1 with TRBJ2-4; TRBD2 might be the D (6 bases). Trimming cost V 2 bases and J 4 bases, with 15 bases left between them. The CDR3 is made up of 16 amino acids. Germline V gene lookup returns CDR1 MGHRA and CDR2 YSYEKL. The CDR3 sequence: CASSQPSRDWKNIQYF. For the CDR3, the DNA is TGCGCCAGCAGCCAACCATCCCGGGACTGGAAAAACATTCAGTACTTC.